This TCR beta chain was profiled in a study of T cell changes during pregnancy in multiple sclerosis (dated by TCRdb to about 2019). As for the study more broadly: In women with multiple sclerosis, the researchers looked at how the T cell repertoire shifted as pregnancy progressed.

Reading the germline V gene gives CDR1 MDHEN and CDR2 SYDVKM. The CDR3 spans 13 residues, from the cysteine through the phenylalanine. Only CDR3 DNA remains: 39 bases, in frame from the first base. The germline V end is reduced by 2 bases and the J end by 12 bases; junction bases left unmatched: 6. Library method: the immunoSEQ multiplex PCR assay. Here the immuneACCESS table is served through TCRdb, limited to in-frame sequences with V and J called. Missing clones are a known gap in these copies; in checked studies unresolved V genes cover under half, and the rest lacks a known reason. This sample comprises tens of thousands of clones, 70% to 90% of them detected only once. The leading ten clones occupy over 0.85% of the sample. A note on this clone: Its antigen is currently not known. Base quality data are lacking; no much larger clone is found one base away.

This specimen was CD4+ T cells from peripheral blood mononuclear cells, taken after pregnancy. The receptor comes from a female donor with multiple sclerosis, enrolled in a pregnancy study. The chain is assembled from TRBV28 and TRBJ1-2; 10 central nucleotides agree with TRBD1. The CDR3 protein is CASSLPGQGIHTF. At the DNA level, the sequence is TGTGCCAGCAGTTTACCGGGACAGGGGATACACACCTTC.